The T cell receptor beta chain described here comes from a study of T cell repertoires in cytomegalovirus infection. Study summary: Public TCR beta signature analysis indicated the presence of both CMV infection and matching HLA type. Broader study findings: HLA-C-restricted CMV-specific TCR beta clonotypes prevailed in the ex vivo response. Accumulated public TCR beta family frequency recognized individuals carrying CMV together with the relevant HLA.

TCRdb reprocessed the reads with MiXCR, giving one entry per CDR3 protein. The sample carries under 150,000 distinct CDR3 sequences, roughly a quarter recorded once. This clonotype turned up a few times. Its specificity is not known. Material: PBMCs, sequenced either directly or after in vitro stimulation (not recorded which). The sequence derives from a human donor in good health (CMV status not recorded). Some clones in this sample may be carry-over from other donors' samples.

CDR3: CASSGGQGYGYTF. For the CDR3, the DNA is TGCGCCAGCAGCGGAGGACAGGGCTATGGCTACACCTTC. The V and J genes are TRBV5-1 and TRBJ1-2, with TRBD1 matching 8 bases. V lost 4 bases, J lost 4 bases, and 3 bases stayed unmatched. The germline V gene has CDR1 SGHRS and CDR2 YFSETQ. The length of the CDR3 is 13 residues.